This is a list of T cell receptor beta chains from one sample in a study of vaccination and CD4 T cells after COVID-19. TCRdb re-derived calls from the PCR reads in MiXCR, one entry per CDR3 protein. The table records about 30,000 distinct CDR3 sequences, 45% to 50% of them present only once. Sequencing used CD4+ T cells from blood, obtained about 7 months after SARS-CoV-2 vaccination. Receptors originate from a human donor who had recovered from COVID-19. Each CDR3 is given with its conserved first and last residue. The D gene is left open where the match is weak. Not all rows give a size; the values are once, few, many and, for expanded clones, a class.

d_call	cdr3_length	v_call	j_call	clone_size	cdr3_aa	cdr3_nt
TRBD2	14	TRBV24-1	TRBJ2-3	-	CATGLAGTIDTQYF	TGTGCCACAGGACTAGCGGGGACCATCGATACGCAGTATTTT
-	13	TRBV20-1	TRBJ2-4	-	CSARVGAENIQYF	TGCAGTGCTAGAGTCGGGGCAGAAAACATTCAGTACTTC
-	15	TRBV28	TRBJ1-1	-	CASSLWGNDWTEAFF	TGTGCCAGCAGTTTATGGGGCAATGACTGGACTGAAGCTTTCTTT
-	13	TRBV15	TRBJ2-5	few	CATSRDWKETQYF	TGTGCCACCAGCAGGGACTGGAAAGAGACCCAGTACTTC
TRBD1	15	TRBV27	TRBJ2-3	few	CASSDGQGSTDTQYF	TGTGCCAGCAGTGACGGACAGGGGAGCACAGATACGCAGTATTTT
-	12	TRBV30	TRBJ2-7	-	CAWATAPYEQYF	TGTGCCTGGGCGACAGCCCCCTACGAGCAGTACTTC
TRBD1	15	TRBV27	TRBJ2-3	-	CASRLTGVFTDTQYF	TGTGCCAGCAGGCTAACAGGGGTGTTCACAGATACGCAGTATTTT
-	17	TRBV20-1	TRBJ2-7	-	CSARDSAGLSFLYEQYF	TGCAGTGCCCGGGACTCAGCGGGCCTCTCCTTTCTCTACGAGCAGTACTTC
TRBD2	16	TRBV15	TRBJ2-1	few	CATSRDPTSGIGEQFF	TGTGCCACCAGCAGAGATCCCACTAGCGGGATTGGAGAGCAGTTCTTC
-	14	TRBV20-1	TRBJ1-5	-	CSARDGYSNQPQHF	TGCAGTGCCCGGGACGGATATAGCAATCAGCCCCAGCATTTT
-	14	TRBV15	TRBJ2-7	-	CATSREGRSYEQYF	TGTGCCACCAGCAGAGAGGGGAGGTCCTACGAGCAGTACTTC
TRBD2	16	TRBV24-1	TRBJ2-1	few	CATSDNAGESYNEQFF	TGTGCCACCAGTGATAACGCGGGAGAATCCTACAATGAGCAGTTCTTC
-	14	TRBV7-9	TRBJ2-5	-	CASSLLVGQETQYF	TGTGCCAGCAGCTTGCTTGTCGGCCAAGAGACCCAGTACTTC
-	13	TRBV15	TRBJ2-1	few	CATSRVRGNEQFF	TGTGCCACCAGCAGAGTGCGGGGCAATGAGCAGTTCTTC
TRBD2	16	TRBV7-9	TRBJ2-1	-	CASSEKTSGTINEQFF	TGTGCCAGCAGCGAGAAGACTAGCGGGACGATAAATGAGCAGTTCTTC
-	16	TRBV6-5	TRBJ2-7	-	CASSYSGGGPNYEQYF	TGTGCCAGCAGTTACTCCGGTGGGGGTCCTAACTACGAGCAGTACTTC
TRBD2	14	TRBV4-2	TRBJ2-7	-	CASSHDGLVHEQYF	TGTGCCAGCAGCCACGACGGACTAGTCCACGAGCAGTACTTC
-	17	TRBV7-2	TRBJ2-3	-	CASSLGNRDWPQDTQYF	TGTGCCAGCAGCTTGGGAAACCGGGACTGGCCTCAAGATACGCAGTATTTT
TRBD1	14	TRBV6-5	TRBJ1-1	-	CASSYDRAGTEAFF	TGTGCCAGCAGTTACGACAGGGCAGGCACTGAAGCTTTCTTT
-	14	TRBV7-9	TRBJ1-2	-	CASSLEGGHYGYTF	TGTGCCAGCAGCTTAGAAGGGGGTCACTATGGCTACACCTTC
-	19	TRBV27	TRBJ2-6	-	CASSLRAGTSHSGANVLTF	TGTGCCAGCAGTTTAAGGGCCGGGACAAGCCACTCTGGGGCCAACGTCCTGACTTTC
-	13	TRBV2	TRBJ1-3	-	CASSVTGGNTIYF	TGTGCCAGCAGTGTTACGGGAGGAAACACCATATATTTT